These 10 T cell receptor beta chains originate from one sample sequenced in a study of blood T cell repertoires in COVID-19. Produced via immunoSEQ multiplex PCR; TCRdb's table is partial and in-frame only. The sample has more than 95,000 clones, 65% to 90% seen once; the top ten hold approximately 30%. Sequencing was done on a sample of peripheral blood. These receptors all come from a woman older than 75 with acute or convalescent COVID-19.

This chain connects TRBV28 to TRBJ1-2; possibly TRBD1 for D (6 bases). Germline assignment: CDR1 MDHEN and CDR2 SYDVKM. With 2 bases removed from V and 1 base from J, the gap between germline ends came to 8 bases. The CDR3 sequence is 14 residues long. In nucleotides, the CDR3 is TGTGCCAGCAGTTTACAGGGGAATAACTATGGCTACACCTTC. It encodes CASSLQGNNYGYTF.

The genes are TRBV6-1 and TRBJ1-2, with TRBD1 as a possible D gene (5 bases). V was trimmed by 3 bases and J by 5 bases, leaving 10 bases between them. Germline lookup yields CDR1 MNHNS and CDR2 SASEGT. The CDR3 is 13 amino acids. CDR3 sequence: CASSEGTRYGYTF. DNA for the CDR3: TGTGCCAGCAGTGAGGGGACTCGGTATGGCTACACCTTC.

J is TRBJ1-5 and V is TRBV27; 8 bases align to TRBD1. There are 16 residues in the CDR3. CDR1 is MNHEY and CDR2 is SMNVEV in the germline V gene (reference sequence). V dropped 5 bases and J dropped 3; count of bases not matched to a gene: 9. CDR3 DNA: TGTGCCAGCAGTCCCTCATGGACAGGGCTCAATCAGCCCCAGCATTTT. Translation: CASSPSWTGLNQPQHF.

CDR3: CASSSTGHGYTF. CDR3 nucleotide sequence: TGTGCCAGCAGCTCGACAGGGCATGGCTACACCTTC. V usage is TRBV3-1 (or the pseudogene TRBV3-2) and J usage is TRBJ1-2, with TRBD1 matching 7 bases. CDR1 is LGHDT, CDR2 YNNKEL, per germline (reference sequence). V shed 5 bases, J shed 6 bases, and the junction held 3 bases outside the gene matches. The CDR3 consists of 12 residues.

This clone was detected only a few times. The rearrangement joins TRBV7-8 to TRBJ2-1; TRBD2 is a possible D gene (6 bases). Between the trimmed V and J ends, which lost 1 base and 3 bases, there was a span of 10 bases. This CDR3 spans 15 amino acids. Germline values: CDR1 SGHVS, CDR2 FQNEAQ. The CDR3 loop is CASSLVGGGYNEQFF. In nucleotides, the CDR3 is TGTGCCAGCAGCTTAGTGGGGGGTGGCTACAATGAGCAGTTCTTC.

A note on this clone: This sample includes further DNA sequences coding for the same CDR3. V gene TRBV12-3 or TRBV12-4 combines with J gene TRBJ1-3; D is undetermined. The CDR3 consists of 11 residues. V was trimmed by 6 bases and J by 4 bases, leaving 4 bases between them. The CDR3 nucleotides are TGTGCCAGCAGCCTGGGAAACACCATATATTTT. Translation gives CASSLGNTIYF.

The gene calls are TRBV19 and TRBJ1-5; 7 nucleotides agree with TRBD1. CDR1 and CDR2 (germline): LNHDA, SQIVND (reference sequence). This CDR3 has 13 residues. The ends lost 10 bases at V and 2 bases at J; junction bases unmatched: 5. CDR3 sequence reads: CATRDRGNQPQHF. CDR3 bases: TGTGCCACTAGAGACAGGGGCAATCAGCCCCAGCATTTT.

The chain links TRBV7-3 to TRBJ2-1, with 9 bases aligning to TRBD2. V gave up 1 base and J gave up 6 bases; unmatched junction bases: 19. CDR3 length: 20 residues. Per germline, CDR1 SGHTA and CDR2 FQGTGA. CDR3 sequence (DNA): TGTGCCAGCAGCTTAAGAGCCTGGTCTCGCGGGGGGGCAATTGGCAATGAGCAGTTCTTC. As protein: CASSLRAWSRGGAIGNEQFF. The whole variable domain, filled in from reference TRBV7-3 and TRBJ2-1, reads GAGVSQTPSNKVTEKGKYVELRCDPISGHTALYWYRQSLGQGPEFLIYFQGTGAADDSGLPNDRFFAVRPEGSVSTLKIQRTERGDSAVYLCASSLRAWSRGGAIGNEQFFGPGTRLTVL.

This rearrangement joins TRBV7-9 to TRBJ1-3; D might be TRBD1 (6 bases). CDR1 and CDR2 (germline): SEHNR, FQNEAQ (reference sequence). The CDR3 runs 15 residues. Trimming removed 2 bases from V and 1 base from J, with 9 bases in between. The chain's CDR3 is CASSLFTGSGNTIYF. The CDR3 bases are TGTGCCAGCAGCTTATTCACAGGGTCTGGAAACACCATATATTTT. The whole variable domain, filled in from reference TRBV7-9 and TRBJ1-3, reads DTGVSQNPRHKITKRGQNVTFRCDPISEHNRLYWYRQTLGQGPEFLTYFQNEAQLEKSRLLSDRFSAERPKGSFSTLEIQRTEQGDSAMYLCASSLFTGSGNTIYFGEGSWLTVV.

J is TRBJ1-2 and V is TRBV28, with D hard to call. Trimming removed 6 bases at V and 3 bases at J, with 14 bases between. The CDR3 spans 14 residues. Germline values: CDR1 MDHEN, CDR2 SYDVKM. The CDR3 spells CASSTRSDYYGYTF. The DNA for the CDR3 is TGTGCCAGCAGCACCCGGAGCGATTACTATGGCTACACCTTC.